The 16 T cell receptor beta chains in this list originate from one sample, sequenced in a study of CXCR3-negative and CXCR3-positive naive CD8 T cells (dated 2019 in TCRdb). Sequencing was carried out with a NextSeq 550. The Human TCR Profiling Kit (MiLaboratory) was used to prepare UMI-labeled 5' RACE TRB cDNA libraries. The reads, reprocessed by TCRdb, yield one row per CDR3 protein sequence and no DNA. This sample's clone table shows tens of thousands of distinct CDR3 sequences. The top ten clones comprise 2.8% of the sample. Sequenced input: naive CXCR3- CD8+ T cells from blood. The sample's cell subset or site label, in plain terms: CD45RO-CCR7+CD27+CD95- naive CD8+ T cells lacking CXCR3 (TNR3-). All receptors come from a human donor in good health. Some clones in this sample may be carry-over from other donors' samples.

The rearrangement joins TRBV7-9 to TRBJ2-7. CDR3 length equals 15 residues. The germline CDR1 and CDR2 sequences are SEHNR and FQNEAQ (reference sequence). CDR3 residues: CASSLTTTWTYEQYF.

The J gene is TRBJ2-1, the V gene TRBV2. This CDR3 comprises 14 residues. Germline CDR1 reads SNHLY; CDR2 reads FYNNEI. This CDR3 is CASSEGWVDRRQFF.

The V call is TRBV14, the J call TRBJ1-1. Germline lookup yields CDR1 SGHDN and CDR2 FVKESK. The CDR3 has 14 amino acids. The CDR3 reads CASSQLREVPEAFF.

The CDR3 region is CASSWVTSSGNTIYF. The chain couples TRBV12-3 or TRBV12-4 to TRBJ1-3. The CDR3 totals 15 residues.

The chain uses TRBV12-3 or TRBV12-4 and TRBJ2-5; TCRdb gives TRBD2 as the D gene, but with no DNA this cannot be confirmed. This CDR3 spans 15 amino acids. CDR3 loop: CASRTWTSGGETQYF.

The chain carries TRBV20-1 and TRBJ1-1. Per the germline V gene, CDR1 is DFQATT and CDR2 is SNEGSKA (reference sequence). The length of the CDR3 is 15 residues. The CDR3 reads CSARDVQGKNTEAFF.

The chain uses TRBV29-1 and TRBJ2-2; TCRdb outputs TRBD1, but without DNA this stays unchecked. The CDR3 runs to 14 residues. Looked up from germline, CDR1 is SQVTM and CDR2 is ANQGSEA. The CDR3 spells CSIYRGVGSGELFF.

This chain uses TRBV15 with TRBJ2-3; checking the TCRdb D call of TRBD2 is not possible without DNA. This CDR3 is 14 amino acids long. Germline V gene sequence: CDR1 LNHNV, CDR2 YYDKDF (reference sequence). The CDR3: CATRRTSGTDTQYF.

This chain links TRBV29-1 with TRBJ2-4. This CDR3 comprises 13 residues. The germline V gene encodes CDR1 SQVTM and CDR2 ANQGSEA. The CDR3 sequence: CSAQYLNQDIQYF. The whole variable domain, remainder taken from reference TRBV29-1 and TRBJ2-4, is SAVISQKPSRDICQRGTSLTIQCQVDSQVTMMFWYRQQPGQSLTLIATANQGSEATYESGFVIDKFPISRPNLTFSTLTVSNMSPEDSSIYLCSAQYLNQDIQYFGAGTRLSVL.

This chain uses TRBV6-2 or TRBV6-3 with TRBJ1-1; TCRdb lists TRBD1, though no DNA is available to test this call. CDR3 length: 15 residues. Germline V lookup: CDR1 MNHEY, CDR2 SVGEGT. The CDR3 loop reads CASSYSDRVNAEAFF.

The CDR3: CSVEDPGLAGELRTQYF. V and J are TRBV29-1 and TRBJ2-5; the TCRdb call, TRBD2, lacks DNA for checking. The CDR3 sequence is 17 residues long. CDR1 is SQVTM, CDR2 ANQGSEA, per germline.

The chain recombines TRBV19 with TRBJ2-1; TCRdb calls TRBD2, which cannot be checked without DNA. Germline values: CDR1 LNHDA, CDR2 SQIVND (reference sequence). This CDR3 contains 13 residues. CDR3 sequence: CASRARRVAEQFF.

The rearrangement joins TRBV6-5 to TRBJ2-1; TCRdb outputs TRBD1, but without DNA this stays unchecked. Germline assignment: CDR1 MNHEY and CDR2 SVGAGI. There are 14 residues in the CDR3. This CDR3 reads CASSYGTGLGEQFF.

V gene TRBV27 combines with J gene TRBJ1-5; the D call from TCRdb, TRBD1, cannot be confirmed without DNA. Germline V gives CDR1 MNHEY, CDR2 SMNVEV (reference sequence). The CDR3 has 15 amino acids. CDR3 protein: CASRPLTGINQPQHF.

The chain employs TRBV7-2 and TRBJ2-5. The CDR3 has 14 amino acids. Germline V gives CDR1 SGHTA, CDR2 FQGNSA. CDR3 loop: CASSAYLGEETQYF.

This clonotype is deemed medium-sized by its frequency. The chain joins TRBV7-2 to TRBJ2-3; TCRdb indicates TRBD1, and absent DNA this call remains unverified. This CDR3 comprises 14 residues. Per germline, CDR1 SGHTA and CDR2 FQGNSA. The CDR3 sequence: CASSLDSFSGTQYF.